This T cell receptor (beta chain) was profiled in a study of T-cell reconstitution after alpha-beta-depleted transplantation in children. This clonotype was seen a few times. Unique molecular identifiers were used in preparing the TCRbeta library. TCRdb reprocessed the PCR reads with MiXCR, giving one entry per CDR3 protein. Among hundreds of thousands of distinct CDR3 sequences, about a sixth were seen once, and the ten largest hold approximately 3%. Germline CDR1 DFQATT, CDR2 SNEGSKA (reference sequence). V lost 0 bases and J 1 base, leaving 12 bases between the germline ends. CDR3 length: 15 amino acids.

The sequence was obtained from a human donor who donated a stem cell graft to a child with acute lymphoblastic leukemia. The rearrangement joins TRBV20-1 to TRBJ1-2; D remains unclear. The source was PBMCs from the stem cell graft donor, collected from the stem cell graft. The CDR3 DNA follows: TGCAGTGCTAGAGATGTTATCAGCTATAACTATGGCTACACCTTC. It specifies CSARDVISYNYGYTF.